This is a list of T cell receptor beta chains from one sample in a study of blood T cell repertoires in COVID-19. This table comes from immunoSEQ multiplex PCR, and its TCRdb copy is limited to in-frame clones, with some not included. Among about 230,000 clones listed, roughly 80% were seen once. Material: peripheral blood. The receptors were gathered from a woman of 80 years or more with acute or convalescent COVID-19. Both conserved end residues are part of each CDR3. D genes are given only for firm matches. Not every row has a clone size; where given, it reads once, few, many or a size class.

V: TRBV27; D: .; size: .; J: TRBJ1-4; DNA: TGTGCCAGTCGATTATGGGGGGTCGGGAATGAAAAACTGTTTTTT; CDR3: CASRLWGVGNEKLFF
V: TRBV10-3; D: .; size: few; J: TRBJ2-2; DNA: TGTGCCATCAGTGAAATGGGGCAGGGGAACACCGGGGAGCTGTTTTTT; CDR3: CAISEMGQGNTGELFF
V: TRBV7-8; D: .; size: .; J: TRBJ2-7; DNA: TGTGCCAGCAGCCGAGGTCAGGGGCAATGGTCAGACGAGCAGTACTTC; CDR3: CASSRGQGQWSDEQYF
V: TRBV18; D: .; size: .; J: TRBJ2-5; DNA: TGTGCCAGCTCACCACCCGGGACTCAACCTCAAGAGACCCAGTACTTC; CDR3: CASSPPGTQPQETQYF
V: TRBV6-6; D: TRBD1; size: .; J: TRBJ2-5; DNA: TGTGCCAGCATTCGCACAGGGGGCATGGAGACCCAGTACTTC; CDR3: CASIRTGGMETQYF
V: TRBV29-1; D: TRBD1; size: .; J: TRBJ1-5; DNA: TGCAGCGCCCGCGAGACAGGGGGCAGTCAGCCCCAGCATTTT; CDR3: CSARETGGSQPQHF
V: TRBV2; D: .; size: .; J: TRBJ1-4; DNA: TGTGCCAGCAGTCTGACTCTTAATGAAAAACTGTTTTTT; CDR3: CASSLTLNEKLFF
V: TRBV28; D: TRBD1; size: .; J: TRBJ2-7; DNA: TGTGCCAGCTCCCGGGACAGGGTCTACGGTCAGTACTTC; CDR3: CASSRDRVYGQYF
V: TRBV19; D: TRBD1; size: once; J: TRBJ1-1; DNA: TGTGCCAGTAGTCAGCCCAACAGGGGGTCGAACACTGAAGCTTTCTTT; CDR3: CASSQPNRGSNTEAFF
V: TRBV5-8; D: .; size: .; J: TRBJ1-1; DNA: TGTGCCAGCAGCACGGGTCTCACAAACACGAACACTGAAGCTTTCTTT; CDR3: CASSTGLTNTNTEAFF
V: TRBV5-4; D: .; size: .; J: TRBJ2-7; DNA: TGTGCCAGCAGCTTAACGACGGGCGAGCAGTACTTC; CDR3: CASSLTTGEQYF
V: TRBV25-1; D: .; size: .; J: TRBJ2-3; DNA: TGTGCCAGCAGTTCCTCCGTCGATACGCAGTATTTT; CDR3: CASSSSVDTQYF
V: TRBV27; D: TRBD1; size: .; J: TRBJ2-5; DNA: TGTGCCAGCAGTCGGGGACAGGGGGCAACCCAGTACTTC; CDR3: CASSRGQGATQYF